This entry is about one T cell receptor (beta chain). This clone came up a few times. Its antigen remains unidentified. Base quality data are lacking; no much larger clone is found one base away. The sample is drawn from a study of blood T cell repertoires in COVID-19 (dated by TCRdb to 2018 to 2021). About the study as a whole: Collaborator samples came from the United States, Italy and Spain and covered acute and convalescent phases of COVID-19. The prospective study material was composed of cDNA or gDNA derived from T cells, B-cell-depleted T cells, or PBMCs. The samples were drawn from the first 160 participants of the ongoing ImmuneRACE study and from 1,254 subjects provided by 6 global collaborators. The sample metadata nearly always contained a de-identified subject ID, COVID-19 status, age in years and sex. The repertoires were made available in a free public database intended to serve as a resource for research on the immune response to SARS-CoV-2. Subjects who had been exposed to COVID-19, were actively infected with it, or had recovered from it provided the deeply sampled blood TCRbeta repertoires that made up the dataset. HLA class I and class II types, where available, came from metadata supplied by the sample provider rather than from assay-based typing.

TCRbeta CDR3 regions were amplified from genomic DNA using the immunoSEQ Assay, a bias-controlled multiplex PCR. The authors' pipeline ran thus. Nucleated cell counts per sample were estimated from amplification of reference gene primers within the assay. To quantify the absolute abundance of each unique TCRbeta CDR3 rearrangement, sequence reads were collapsed and filtered. For each sample, productive Simpson clonality was calculated as the square root of Simpson's diversity index across productive rearrangements. TCRdb mirrors the immuneACCESS table, restricted to in-frame sequences. Some clones are absent from its copies; in checked studies, under half trace to an unresolved V gene, and the reason for the others is unknown. D and trimming come from the DNA, and the V and J calls and clone size come from that table. This sample gives about 190,000 clones in total; 80% to 85% of them show up just once. Of the sample, around 21% falls within the top ten clones.

The research as a whole found: How much clinical and demographic metadata was included differed by source and by participant, and the metadata was provided uncurated.

V is reduced by 3 bases and J by 0 bases, leaving a spacing of 8 bases between them. Counted from cysteine to phenylalanine, this CDR3 has 14 amino acids. The CDR3 DNA has 42 bases and is translated from base 1. Per the germline V gene (reference sequence), MNHEY is the CDR1 and SMNVEV is the CDR2. Each collaborating institution followed its own protocols to collect whole blood in K2EDTA tubes. For TCRbeta analysis, collaborators shipped samples in one of three forms: frozen whole blood, isolated PBMCs, or DNA extracted from either of those sample types. The rearranged segments are TRBV27 and TRBJ1-1, with the D gene not clear enough to name. This sequence was found in a human donor in a cohort sampled during active COVID-19. Sequencing was performed on peripheral blood. The sequenced DNA: TGTGCCAGCAGTTTTGGCAGTCTGAACACTGAAGCTTTCTTT. Translated, it gives CASSFGSLNTEAFF.